Detailed here is one TCR beta chain. The antigen is not known. These data come from a study of PD-1 blockade in mismatch repair-deficient tumors. Study overall: Enrolled about 2013-2016, patients had progressing, pretreated mismatch repair-deficient cancers of 12 types. Overall study results and limits: After pembrolizumab, tumor-resident clones rose rapidly, then generally contracted before radiologic responses.

Every patient had mismatch repair deficiency by PCR or immunohistochemistry. Trimming took off 1 base at V and 5 bases at J, with 4 bases between the two ends. This CDR3 spans 12 amino acids. The V gene's germline CDR1 is PRHDT and CDR2 FYEKMQ (reference sequence). Only in-frame clones appear in the TCRdb table, and some are missing; sequencing was by immunoSEQ multiplex PCR. The profile shows 60,000 to 65,000 clones, around 89% of them singletons. The input for sequencing was peripheral blood, taken 52 weeks after starting pembrolizumab. The clonotype originates from an adult with mismatch repair-deficient cancer. The chain has TRBV13 and TRBJ2-3; D gene ambiguous. The CDR3 reads CASSLVLDTQYF. DNA of the CDR3: TGTGCCAGCAGCTTAGTCCTAGATACGCAGTATTTT. Full variable domain (outside the CDR3, taken from reference TRBV13 and TRBJ2-3): AAGVIQSPRHLIKEKRETATLKCYPIPRHDTVYWYQQGPGQDPQFLISFYEKMQSDKGSIPDRFSAQQFSDYHSELNMSSLELGDSALYFCASSLVLDTQYFGPGTRLTVL.